This T cell receptor (beta chain) comes out of a study of cytomegalovirus exposure and HLA in healthy donors. Study details: HLA-typed donors were the source of roughly 85 million unique TCRs held in an early data release. Findings and limits, study-wide: The authors later linked a missense DCLRE1C variant to TCR beta V- and J-gene trimming. Researchers catalogued approximately 170 TCR beta chains as cytomegalovirus-associated.

J was trimmed by 7 bases and V by 5 bases; bases with no gene match: 16. Germline loops: CDR1 LNHNV, CDR2 YYDKDF (reference sequence). This CDR3 comprises 17 residues. PCR used 60 Vbeta primers and 13 Jbeta primers. The assay was immunoSEQ multiplex PCR, and TCRdb's table has in-frame clones only and misses some. This table holds around 200,000 clones, roughly four fifths found once. As to this clone: Its antigen is undetermined.

Sequenced: PBMCs. This chain uses TRBV15 with TRBJ2-5, with 10 bases that match TRBD2. The receptor comes from a woman aged 25 to 39 in good health and CMV-seropositive. CDR3 amino acids: CATSSEMGGSGRSTQYF. The CDR3, as DNA: TGTGCCACCAGCTCAGAGATGGGTGGTAGCGGGAGGTCGACCCAGTACTTC.